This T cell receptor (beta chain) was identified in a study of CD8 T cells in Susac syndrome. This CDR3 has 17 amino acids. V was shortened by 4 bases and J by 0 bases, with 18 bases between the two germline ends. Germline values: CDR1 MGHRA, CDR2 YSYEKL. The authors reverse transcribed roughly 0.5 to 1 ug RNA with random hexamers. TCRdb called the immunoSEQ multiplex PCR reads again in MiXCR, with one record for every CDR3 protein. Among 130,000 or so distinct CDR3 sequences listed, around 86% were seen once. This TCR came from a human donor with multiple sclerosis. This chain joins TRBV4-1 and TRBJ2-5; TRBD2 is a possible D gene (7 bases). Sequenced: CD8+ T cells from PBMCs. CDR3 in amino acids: CASSPEVRGAYQETQYF. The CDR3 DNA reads TGCGCCAGCAGCCCGGAGGTTCGGGGGGCCTACCAAGAGACCCAGTACTTC.